What follows describes a single T cell receptor (beta chain). A multiplex PCR was run with 60 Vbeta primers and 13 Jbeta primers. Per the study methods: Unique TCR beta chains totaled around 86 million in a later count, with approximately 10 million of them shared. Measured with immunoSEQ multiplex PCR; TCRdb has only the in-frame clones, and not every one. That table is the source of V, J and clone size, and D and trimming were worked out from the DNA. The table lists 57,000 or so clones, 70% of them singletons, with roughly a fifth in the top ten. Trimming at V came to 5 bases and at J to 5 bases, leaving 5 bases not matched to a gene. The CDR3 runs 14 residues. Germline V gene sequence: CDR1 LNHNV, CDR2 YYDKDF (reference sequence). This entry comes from a study of cytomegalovirus exposure and HLA in healthy donors.

V is TRBV15 and J is TRBJ2-1; 8 nucleotides line up with TRBD1. Sequenced sample: PBMCs. This TCR was sampled from an older woman in good health and CMV-seropositive. CDR3 protein: CATSGYRGDNEQFF. The CDR3 nucleotides are TGTGCCACCAGCGGATACAGGGGGGACAATGAGCAGTTCTTC.